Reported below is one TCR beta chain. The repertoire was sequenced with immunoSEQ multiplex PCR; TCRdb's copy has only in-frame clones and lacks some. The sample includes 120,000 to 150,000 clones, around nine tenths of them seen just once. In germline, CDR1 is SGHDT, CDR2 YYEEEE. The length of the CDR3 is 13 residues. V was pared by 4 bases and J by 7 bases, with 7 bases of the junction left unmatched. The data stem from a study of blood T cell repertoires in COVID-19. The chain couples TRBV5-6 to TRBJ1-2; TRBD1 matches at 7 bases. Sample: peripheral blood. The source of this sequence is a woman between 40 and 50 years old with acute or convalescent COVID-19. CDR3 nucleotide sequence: TGTGCCAGCAGCAGAACAGGGGAGATTGGCTACACCTTC. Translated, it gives CASSRTGEIGYTF.